Reported below is one TCR beta chain. Its specificity is unknown. This entry comes from a study of identical twins. Study-wide points: Zero-insertion analyses were open to partial confounding by invariant MAIT and iNKT cells.

This CDR3 has 13 amino acids. CDR1 and CDR2 from the germline V gene are ENHRY and SYGVKD. TCRdb ran MiXCR on the 5' RACE reads and lists one entry per CDR3 protein. The sample has around 1.7 million distinct CDR3 sequences, about 32% seen once. Material for sequencing was cord blood. The rearrangement joins TRBV10-3 to TRBJ2-7, with D tentatively TRBD2 (6 bases). The DNA end is a closer match to TRBJ2-5, so the J assignment may be wrong. The receptor was isolated from a newborn girl in good health. In nucleotides, the CDR3 is TGTGCCATCAGTGGGCGGGGTCAAGAGACCCAGTACTTC. Protein product: CAISGRGQETQYF.